The source of this T cell receptor beta chain is a study of CD8 T cells in Susac syndrome. Turning to this clonotype: The antigen remains unidentified.

The authors sequenced TCR beta from blood CD8+ and CD4+ T cells. TEMRA cells were FACS-enriched, and CD8+ and CD4+ T cells were isolated negatively. Trimming shortened V by 3 bases and J by 3 bases, and 12 bases separated the two germline ends. There are 14 residues in the CDR3. Overall study findings and caveats: That the number of individuals in its TCR sequencing and HLA analysis was relatively small was acknowledged by the study.

Reverse transcription of roughly 0.5 to 1 ug RNA was performed with random hexamers. An immunoSEQ multiplex PCR amplified TCR beta CDR3 over 54 Vbeta and 13 Jbeta. TCRdb re-called the immunoSEQ multiplex PCR reads with MiXCR, one entry per CDR3 protein. The sample yields some 160,000 distinct CDR3 sequences, roughly 95% seen once. The chain combines TRBV12-3 or TRBV12-4 with TRBJ2-7; D not resolved. The sequence derives from a human donor with multiple sclerosis. Sequenced: CD8+ T cells from PBMCs. This CDR3 reads CASSFSLDFYEQYF. CDR3 nucleotide sequence: TGTGCCAGCAGTTTCAGTCTAGATTTCTACGAGCAGTACTTC.